The entry below gives a single TCR beta chain sequence along with its context. Antigen: not known. Using a J-beta primer mix together with a sample-barcoded 5' primer, a second PCR was run for roughly 6 to 11 cycles. TCRdb re-called the 5' RACE reads with MiXCR, one entry per CDR3 protein. In the table there are some 690,000 distinct CDR3 sequences, about 20% of which are singletons. The J segment lost 5 bases and the V segment lost 3 bases, leaving 6 bases of the junction unmatched. Germline V gene sequence: CDR1 SNHLY, CDR2 FYNNEI. The CDR3 spans 15 residues. In each sample, at least 7 million PBMCs were isolated. This sample is drawn from a study of blood T cells in healthy people across ages. Study-wide findings and caveats: Aged donors had fewer naive CD4+ cells and lower diversity than long-lived donors.

The sequence came from a man between 65 and 85 years old in good health. The chain joins TRBV2 to TRBJ2-5; 10 nucleotides match TRBD2. The sample taken for sequencing was blood. CDR3 nucleotides: TGTGCCAGCAGTGAGCTAGCGGGAGTTGGTGAGACCCAGTACTTC. This sequence encodes CASSELAGVGETQYF.